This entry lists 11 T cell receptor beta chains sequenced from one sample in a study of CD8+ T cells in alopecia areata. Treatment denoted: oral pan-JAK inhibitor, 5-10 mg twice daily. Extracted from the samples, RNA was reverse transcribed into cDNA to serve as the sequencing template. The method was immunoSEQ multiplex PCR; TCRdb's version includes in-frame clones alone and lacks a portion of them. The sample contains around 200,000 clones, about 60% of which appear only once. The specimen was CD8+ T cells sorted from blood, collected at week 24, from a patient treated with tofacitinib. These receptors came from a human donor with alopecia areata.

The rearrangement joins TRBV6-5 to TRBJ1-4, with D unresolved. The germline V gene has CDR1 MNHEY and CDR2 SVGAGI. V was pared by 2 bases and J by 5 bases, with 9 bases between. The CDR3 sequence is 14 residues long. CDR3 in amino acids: CASSYGSANEKLFF. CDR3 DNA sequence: TGTGCCAGCAGTTACGGGAGTGCGAATGAAAAACTGTTTTTT.

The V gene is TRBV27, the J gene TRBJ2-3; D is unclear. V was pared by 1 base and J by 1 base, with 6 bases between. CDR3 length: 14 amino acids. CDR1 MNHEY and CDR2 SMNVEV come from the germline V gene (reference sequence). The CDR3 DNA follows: TGTGCCAGCAGTTTATGGGCGGGCACAGATACGCAGTATTTT. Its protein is CASSLWAGTDTQYF.

As DNA, the CDR3 is TGTGCCAGCAGCTACGGACAGGGCCAAGAGACCCAGTACTTC. Protein product: CASSYGQGQETQYF. The V gene is TRBV11-2, the J gene TRBJ2-5; 8 bases are shared with TRBD1. Germline assignment: CDR1 SGHAT and CDR2 FQNNGV. The CDR3 runs 14 residues. V lost 4 bases and J lost 1; bases outside the gene matches: 2.

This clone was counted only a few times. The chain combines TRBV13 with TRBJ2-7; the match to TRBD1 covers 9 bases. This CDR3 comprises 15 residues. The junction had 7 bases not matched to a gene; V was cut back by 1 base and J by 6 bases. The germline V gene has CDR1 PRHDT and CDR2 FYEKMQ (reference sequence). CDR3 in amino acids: CASSLVGQGSAEQYF. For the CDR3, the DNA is TGTGCCAGCAGCTTAGTGGGACAGGGATCGGCCGAGCAGTACTTC.

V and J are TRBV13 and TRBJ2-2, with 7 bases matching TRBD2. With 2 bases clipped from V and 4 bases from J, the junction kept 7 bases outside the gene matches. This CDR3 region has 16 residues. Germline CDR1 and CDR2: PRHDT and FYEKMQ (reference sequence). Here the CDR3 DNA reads TGTGCCAGCAGCTTACTTACTAGCGAGGCCACCGGGGAGCTGTTTTTT. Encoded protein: CASSLLTSEATGELFF.

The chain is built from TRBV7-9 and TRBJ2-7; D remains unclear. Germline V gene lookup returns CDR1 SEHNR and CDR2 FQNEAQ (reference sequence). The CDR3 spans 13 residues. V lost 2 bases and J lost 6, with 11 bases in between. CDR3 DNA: TGTGCCAGCAGCTTATATTCAGATACCGAGCAGTACTTC. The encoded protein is CASSLYSDTEQYF.

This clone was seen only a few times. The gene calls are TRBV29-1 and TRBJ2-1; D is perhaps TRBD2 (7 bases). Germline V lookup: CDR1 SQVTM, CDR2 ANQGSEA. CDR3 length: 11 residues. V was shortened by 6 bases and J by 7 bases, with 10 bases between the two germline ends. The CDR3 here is CSVGGGNEQFF. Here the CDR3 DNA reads TGCAGCGTGGGAGGGGGTAATGAGCAGTTCTTC.

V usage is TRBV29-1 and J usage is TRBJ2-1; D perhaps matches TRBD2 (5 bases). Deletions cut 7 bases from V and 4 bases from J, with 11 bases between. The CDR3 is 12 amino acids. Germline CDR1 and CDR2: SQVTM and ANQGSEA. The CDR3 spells CSAESGYNEQFF. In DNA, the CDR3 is TGCAGCGCCGAGAGCGGATACAATGAGCAGTTCTTC.

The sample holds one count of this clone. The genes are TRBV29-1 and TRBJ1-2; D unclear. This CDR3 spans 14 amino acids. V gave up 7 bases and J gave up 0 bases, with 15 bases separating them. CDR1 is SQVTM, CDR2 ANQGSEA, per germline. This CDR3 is CSARAELANYGYTF. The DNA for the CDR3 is TGCAGCGCCCGGGCCGAACTTGCTAACTATGGCTACACCTTC.

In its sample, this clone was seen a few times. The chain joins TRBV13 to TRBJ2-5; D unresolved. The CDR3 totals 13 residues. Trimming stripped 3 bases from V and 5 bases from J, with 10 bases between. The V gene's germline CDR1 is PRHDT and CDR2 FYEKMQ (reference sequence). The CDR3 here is CASSFSFSETQYF. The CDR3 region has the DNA TGTGCCAGCAGCTTTTCATTTTCGGAGACCCAGTACTTC.

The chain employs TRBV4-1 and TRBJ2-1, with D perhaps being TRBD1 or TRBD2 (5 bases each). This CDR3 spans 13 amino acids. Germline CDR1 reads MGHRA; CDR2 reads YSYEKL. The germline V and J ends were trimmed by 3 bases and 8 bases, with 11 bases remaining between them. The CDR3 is CASSQGRRDEQFF. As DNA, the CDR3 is TGCGCCAGCAGCCAGGGACGAAGAGATGAGCAGTTCTTC.